These 8 T cell receptor beta chains came from one sample sequenced in a study of human thymus T cells (dated by TCRdb to the early 2020s). The receptor library was made with the immunoSEQ multiplex PCR assay. TCRdb provides this immuneACCESS table in a form limited to in-frame rearrangements. Some clones are lacking; in checked studies, under half of them reflect an unresolved V gene, and why the rest are absent is not known. A total of about 78,000 clones appear in this sample, roughly 96% of them only once. The top ten clonotypes cover 0.025% to 0.04% of the sample. Thymus tissue was obtained as surgical resects removed during corrective cardiac surgery. Sequenced sample: thymus tissue. These receptors were collected from a boy under three years old with a congenital heart defect but otherwise immunologically healthy.

The V gene is TRBV7-9, the J gene TRBJ2-7, with D uncertain. The CDR3 covers 18 residues. Trimming pared 1 base from V and 0 bases from J, leaving 19 bases between. Germline CDR1 reads SEHNR; CDR2 reads FQNEAQ (reference sequence). The CDR3 coding sequence is TGTGCCAGCAGCTTAGACTACTACAGTAACCCAAGCTCCTACGAGCAGTACTTC. Translating gives CASSLDYYSNPSSYEQYF.

The V gene is TRBV5-1, the J gene TRBJ2-7; TRBD1 aligns across 8 bases. The trim removed 3 bases at V and 0 bases at J, leaving 8 bases unmatched. This CDR3 is 16 amino acids long. The germline V gene encodes CDR1 SGHRS and CDR2 YFSETQ. CDR3 sequence: CASSSNSGGASYEQYF. The DNA of the CDR3 is TGCGCCAGCAGCTCCAATTCAGGGGGCGCCTCCTACGAGCAGTACTTC.

The chain carries TRBV2 and TRBJ1-3; 7 nucleotides match TRBD1. Unmatched junction bases numbered 0, after V lost 1 base and J lost 3 bases. The CDR3 runs 14 residues. Germline V gene data show CDR1 as SNHLY and CDR2 as FYNNEI. CDR3 region: CASSEGDSGNTIYF. In DNA form, the CDR3 reads TGTGCCAGCAGTGAAGGGGACAGTGGAAACACCATATATTTT.

The V and J genes are TRBV21-1 and TRBJ2-1; the table assigns TRBD2, which was not confirmed against the DNA. TRBV21-1 is given as a pseudogene. The CDR3 contains 15 residues. Here the CDR3 DNA reads TGTGCCAGCAGCTCACTAGCGGGAGGGATAGATGAGCAGTTCTTC. Its translation: CASSSLAGGIDEQFF.

This clone has a single count. The V gene is TRBV7-7, the J gene TRBJ2-2; 7 bases fit TRBD1. CDR3 size: 13 residues. The trim removed 5 bases at V and 5 bases at J, leaving 2 bases unmatched. Germline CDR1 SSHAT, CDR2 FNYEAQ (reference sequence). Here the CDR3 DNA reads TGTGCCAGCAGCGGACAGGAGACCGGGGAGCTGTTTTTT. Protein product: CASSGQETGELFF.

J is TRBJ1-6 and V is TRBV27; D gene unclear. Trimming left V 5 bases short and J 8 bases short, with 7 bases between. The CDR3 is 12 amino acids. Germline-derived CDR1 and CDR2 are MNHEY and SMNVEV (reference sequence). The CDR3 is CASSQLDSPLHF. Written as DNA, the CDR3 is TGTGCCAGCAGTCAGTTGGATTCACCCCTCCACTTT.

The chain links TRBV25-1 to TRBJ2-5; weak D call: TRBD1 (6 bases). Germline V gene data show CDR1 as MGHDK and CDR2 as SYGVNS. The V end was cut by 10 bases, the J end by 5 bases, with 17 bases between. The CDR3 is made up of 13 amino acids. The CDR3 spells CAISQGLGETQYF. The CDR3 coding sequence is TGTGCCATCTCACAGGGATTAGGGGAGACCCAGTACTTC.

This chain connects TRBV6-4 to TRBJ1-4, with D perhaps TRBD1 (5 bases). This CDR3 comprises 12 residues. Germline lookup yields CDR1 MRHNA and CDR2 SNTAGT. The ends were cut back, 7 bases at V and 5 bases at J, with 8 bases in the middle. As DNA, the CDR3 is TGTGCCAGCACGGGGGAAAATGAAAAACTGTTTTTT. Translation: CASTGENEKLFF.